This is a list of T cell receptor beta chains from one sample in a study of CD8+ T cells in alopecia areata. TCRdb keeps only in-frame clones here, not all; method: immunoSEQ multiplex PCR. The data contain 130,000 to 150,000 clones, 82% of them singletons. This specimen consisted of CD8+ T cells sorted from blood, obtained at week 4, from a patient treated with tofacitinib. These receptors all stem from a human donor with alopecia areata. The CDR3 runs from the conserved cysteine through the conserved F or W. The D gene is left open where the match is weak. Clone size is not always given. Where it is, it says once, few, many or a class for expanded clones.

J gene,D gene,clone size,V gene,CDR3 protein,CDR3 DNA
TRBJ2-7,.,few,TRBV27,CASSSYYEQYF,TGTGCCAGCAGTTCTTATTACGAGCAGTACTTC
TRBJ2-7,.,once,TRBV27,CASSFSYEQYF,TGTGCCAGCAGTTTCTCCTACGAGCAGTACTTC
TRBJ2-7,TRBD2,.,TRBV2,CATDLGLHGSYEQYF,TGTGCCACCGACCTGGGACTACACGGCTCCTACGAGCAGTACTTC
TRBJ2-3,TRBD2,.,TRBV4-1,CASSQGKGLAETDTQYF,TGCGCCAGCAGCCAGGGAAAGGGTCTAGCGGAGACAGATACGCAGTATTTT
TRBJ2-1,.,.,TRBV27,CASSSGEGAINEQFF,TGTGCCAGCAGTTCAGGGGAGGGGGCGATCAATGAGCAGTTCTTC
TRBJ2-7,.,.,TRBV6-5,CASSYSIQALGNEQYF,TGTGCCAGCAGTTACTCGATACAGGCCCTAGGCAACGAGCAGTACTTC
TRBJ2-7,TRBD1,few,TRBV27,CASSLTGSYEQYF,TGTGCCAGCAGTTTGACAGGGTCCTACGAGCAGTACTTC
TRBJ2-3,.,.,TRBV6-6,CASSYSYTDTQYF,TGTGCCAGCAGTTACTCCTACACAGATACGCAGTATTTT
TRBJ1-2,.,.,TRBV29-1,CSVDGEDYGYTF,TGCAGCGTTGACGGGGAGGACTATGGCTACACCTTC
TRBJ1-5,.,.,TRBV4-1,CASSLSGGMSNQPQHF,TGCGCCAGCAGCCTCTCAGGAGGGATGAGCAATCAGCCCCAGCATTTT
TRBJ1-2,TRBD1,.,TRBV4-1,CASSHGQGENYGYTF,TGCGCCAGCAGCCATGGACAGGGGGAGAACTATGGCTACACCTTC
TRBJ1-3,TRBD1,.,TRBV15,CATGQFSGNTIYF,TGTGCCACGGGACAGTTCTCTGGAAACACCATATATTTT
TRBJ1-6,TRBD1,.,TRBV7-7,CASRFRQGAGAPLHF,TGTGCTAGCAGGTTTAGACAGGGGGCGGGTGCACCCCTCCACTTT
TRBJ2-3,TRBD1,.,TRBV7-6,CASSFPGQGADTQYF,TGTGCCAGCAGCTTCCCGGGACAGGGGGCAGATACGCAGTATTTT
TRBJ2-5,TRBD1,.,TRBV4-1,CASSQDEQGAAQETQYF,TGCGCCAGCAGCCAAGATGAGCAGGGGGCGGCCCAAGAGACCCAGTACTTC
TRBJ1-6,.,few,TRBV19,CASNGPQASYNSPLHF,TGTGCCAGTAATGGACCCCAGGCATCCTATAATTCACCCCTCCACTTT
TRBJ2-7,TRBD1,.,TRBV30,CAWSAFDRGHSYEQYF,TGTGCCTGGAGTGCATTTGACAGGGGGCACTCCTACGAGCAGTACTTC
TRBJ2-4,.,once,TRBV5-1,CASSGLVLAGGLAKNIQYF,TGCGCCAGCAGCGGCTTGGTTTTGGCCGGGGGGCTAGCCAAAAACATTCAGTACTTC
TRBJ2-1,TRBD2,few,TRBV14,CASTPSGGEYNEQFF,TGTGCCAGCACCCCCAGCGGGGGAGAGTACAATGAGCAGTTCTTC
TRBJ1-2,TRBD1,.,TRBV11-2,CASSPGTGRFENYGYTF,TGTGCCAGCAGCCCTGGGACAGGGAGATTCGAGAACTATGGCTACACCTTC
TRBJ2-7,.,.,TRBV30,CAWSDAGEEYF,TGTGCCTGGAGCGATGCAGGGGAGGAGTACTTC
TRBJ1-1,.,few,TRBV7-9,CASSLAAGANTEAFF,TGTGCCAGCAGCTTAGCGGCAGGGGCTAACACTGAAGCTTTCTTT
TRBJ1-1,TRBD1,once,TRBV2,CASILKRTGGPNTEAFF,TGTGCCAGCATACTAAAAAGGACAGGGGGCCCGAACACTGAAGCTTTCTTT
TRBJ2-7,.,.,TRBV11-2,CASSLGAGAYEQYF,TGTGCCAGCAGTTTGGGGGCAGGGGCCTACGAGCAGTACTTC
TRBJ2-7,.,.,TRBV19,CASSINRGSYYEQYF,TGTGCCAGTAGTATTAACCGGGGATCCTACTACGAGCAGTACTTC
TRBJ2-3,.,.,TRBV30,CAWSRTGSTDTQYF,TGTGCCTGGAGTCGTACAGGGAGCACAGATACGCAGTATTTT
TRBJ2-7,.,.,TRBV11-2,CASSYGTVSYEQYF,TGTGCCAGCAGCTACGGGACGGTCTCCTACGAGCAGTACTTC
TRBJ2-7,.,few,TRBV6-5,CASSYSIGYEQYF,TGTGCCAGCAGTTACTCGATAGGGTACGAGCAGTACTTC
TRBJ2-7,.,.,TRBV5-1,CASSDGGSQHEQYF,TGCGCCAGCAGCGACGGAGGTAGTCAACACGAGCAGTACTTC
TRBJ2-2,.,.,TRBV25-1,CASSDAETGELFF,TGTGCCAGCAGTGACGCCGAGACCGGGGAGCTGTTTTTT
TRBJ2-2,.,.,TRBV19,CASSEFSNTGELFF,TGTGCCAGTAGCGAATTTTCGAACACCGGGGAGCTGTTTTTT
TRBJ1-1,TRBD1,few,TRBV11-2,CASSRTDRGGVEAFF,TGTGCCAGCAGCCGGACAGACAGGGGCGGGGTTGAAGCTTTCTTT
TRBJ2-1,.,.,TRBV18,CASSPQGPSYNEQFF,TGTGCCAGCTCACCGCAGGGGCCATCCTACAATGAGCAGTTCTTC
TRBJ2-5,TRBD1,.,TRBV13,CASSISGGRETQYF,TGTGCCAGCAGCATATCAGGGGGCCGGGAGACCCAGTACTTC
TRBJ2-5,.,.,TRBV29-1,CSVEKQGPQETQYF,TGCAGCGTTGAAAAGCAGGGCCCGCAAGAGACCCAGTACTTC
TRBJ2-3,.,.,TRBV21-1,CASSRGDSWADTQYF,TGTGCCAGCAGCCGGGGGGACAGCTGGGCAGATACGCAGTATTTT
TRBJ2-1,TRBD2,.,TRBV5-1,CASSLAGPLNEQFF,TGCGCCAGCAGCTTAGCGGGGCCCCTCAATGAGCAGTTCTTC